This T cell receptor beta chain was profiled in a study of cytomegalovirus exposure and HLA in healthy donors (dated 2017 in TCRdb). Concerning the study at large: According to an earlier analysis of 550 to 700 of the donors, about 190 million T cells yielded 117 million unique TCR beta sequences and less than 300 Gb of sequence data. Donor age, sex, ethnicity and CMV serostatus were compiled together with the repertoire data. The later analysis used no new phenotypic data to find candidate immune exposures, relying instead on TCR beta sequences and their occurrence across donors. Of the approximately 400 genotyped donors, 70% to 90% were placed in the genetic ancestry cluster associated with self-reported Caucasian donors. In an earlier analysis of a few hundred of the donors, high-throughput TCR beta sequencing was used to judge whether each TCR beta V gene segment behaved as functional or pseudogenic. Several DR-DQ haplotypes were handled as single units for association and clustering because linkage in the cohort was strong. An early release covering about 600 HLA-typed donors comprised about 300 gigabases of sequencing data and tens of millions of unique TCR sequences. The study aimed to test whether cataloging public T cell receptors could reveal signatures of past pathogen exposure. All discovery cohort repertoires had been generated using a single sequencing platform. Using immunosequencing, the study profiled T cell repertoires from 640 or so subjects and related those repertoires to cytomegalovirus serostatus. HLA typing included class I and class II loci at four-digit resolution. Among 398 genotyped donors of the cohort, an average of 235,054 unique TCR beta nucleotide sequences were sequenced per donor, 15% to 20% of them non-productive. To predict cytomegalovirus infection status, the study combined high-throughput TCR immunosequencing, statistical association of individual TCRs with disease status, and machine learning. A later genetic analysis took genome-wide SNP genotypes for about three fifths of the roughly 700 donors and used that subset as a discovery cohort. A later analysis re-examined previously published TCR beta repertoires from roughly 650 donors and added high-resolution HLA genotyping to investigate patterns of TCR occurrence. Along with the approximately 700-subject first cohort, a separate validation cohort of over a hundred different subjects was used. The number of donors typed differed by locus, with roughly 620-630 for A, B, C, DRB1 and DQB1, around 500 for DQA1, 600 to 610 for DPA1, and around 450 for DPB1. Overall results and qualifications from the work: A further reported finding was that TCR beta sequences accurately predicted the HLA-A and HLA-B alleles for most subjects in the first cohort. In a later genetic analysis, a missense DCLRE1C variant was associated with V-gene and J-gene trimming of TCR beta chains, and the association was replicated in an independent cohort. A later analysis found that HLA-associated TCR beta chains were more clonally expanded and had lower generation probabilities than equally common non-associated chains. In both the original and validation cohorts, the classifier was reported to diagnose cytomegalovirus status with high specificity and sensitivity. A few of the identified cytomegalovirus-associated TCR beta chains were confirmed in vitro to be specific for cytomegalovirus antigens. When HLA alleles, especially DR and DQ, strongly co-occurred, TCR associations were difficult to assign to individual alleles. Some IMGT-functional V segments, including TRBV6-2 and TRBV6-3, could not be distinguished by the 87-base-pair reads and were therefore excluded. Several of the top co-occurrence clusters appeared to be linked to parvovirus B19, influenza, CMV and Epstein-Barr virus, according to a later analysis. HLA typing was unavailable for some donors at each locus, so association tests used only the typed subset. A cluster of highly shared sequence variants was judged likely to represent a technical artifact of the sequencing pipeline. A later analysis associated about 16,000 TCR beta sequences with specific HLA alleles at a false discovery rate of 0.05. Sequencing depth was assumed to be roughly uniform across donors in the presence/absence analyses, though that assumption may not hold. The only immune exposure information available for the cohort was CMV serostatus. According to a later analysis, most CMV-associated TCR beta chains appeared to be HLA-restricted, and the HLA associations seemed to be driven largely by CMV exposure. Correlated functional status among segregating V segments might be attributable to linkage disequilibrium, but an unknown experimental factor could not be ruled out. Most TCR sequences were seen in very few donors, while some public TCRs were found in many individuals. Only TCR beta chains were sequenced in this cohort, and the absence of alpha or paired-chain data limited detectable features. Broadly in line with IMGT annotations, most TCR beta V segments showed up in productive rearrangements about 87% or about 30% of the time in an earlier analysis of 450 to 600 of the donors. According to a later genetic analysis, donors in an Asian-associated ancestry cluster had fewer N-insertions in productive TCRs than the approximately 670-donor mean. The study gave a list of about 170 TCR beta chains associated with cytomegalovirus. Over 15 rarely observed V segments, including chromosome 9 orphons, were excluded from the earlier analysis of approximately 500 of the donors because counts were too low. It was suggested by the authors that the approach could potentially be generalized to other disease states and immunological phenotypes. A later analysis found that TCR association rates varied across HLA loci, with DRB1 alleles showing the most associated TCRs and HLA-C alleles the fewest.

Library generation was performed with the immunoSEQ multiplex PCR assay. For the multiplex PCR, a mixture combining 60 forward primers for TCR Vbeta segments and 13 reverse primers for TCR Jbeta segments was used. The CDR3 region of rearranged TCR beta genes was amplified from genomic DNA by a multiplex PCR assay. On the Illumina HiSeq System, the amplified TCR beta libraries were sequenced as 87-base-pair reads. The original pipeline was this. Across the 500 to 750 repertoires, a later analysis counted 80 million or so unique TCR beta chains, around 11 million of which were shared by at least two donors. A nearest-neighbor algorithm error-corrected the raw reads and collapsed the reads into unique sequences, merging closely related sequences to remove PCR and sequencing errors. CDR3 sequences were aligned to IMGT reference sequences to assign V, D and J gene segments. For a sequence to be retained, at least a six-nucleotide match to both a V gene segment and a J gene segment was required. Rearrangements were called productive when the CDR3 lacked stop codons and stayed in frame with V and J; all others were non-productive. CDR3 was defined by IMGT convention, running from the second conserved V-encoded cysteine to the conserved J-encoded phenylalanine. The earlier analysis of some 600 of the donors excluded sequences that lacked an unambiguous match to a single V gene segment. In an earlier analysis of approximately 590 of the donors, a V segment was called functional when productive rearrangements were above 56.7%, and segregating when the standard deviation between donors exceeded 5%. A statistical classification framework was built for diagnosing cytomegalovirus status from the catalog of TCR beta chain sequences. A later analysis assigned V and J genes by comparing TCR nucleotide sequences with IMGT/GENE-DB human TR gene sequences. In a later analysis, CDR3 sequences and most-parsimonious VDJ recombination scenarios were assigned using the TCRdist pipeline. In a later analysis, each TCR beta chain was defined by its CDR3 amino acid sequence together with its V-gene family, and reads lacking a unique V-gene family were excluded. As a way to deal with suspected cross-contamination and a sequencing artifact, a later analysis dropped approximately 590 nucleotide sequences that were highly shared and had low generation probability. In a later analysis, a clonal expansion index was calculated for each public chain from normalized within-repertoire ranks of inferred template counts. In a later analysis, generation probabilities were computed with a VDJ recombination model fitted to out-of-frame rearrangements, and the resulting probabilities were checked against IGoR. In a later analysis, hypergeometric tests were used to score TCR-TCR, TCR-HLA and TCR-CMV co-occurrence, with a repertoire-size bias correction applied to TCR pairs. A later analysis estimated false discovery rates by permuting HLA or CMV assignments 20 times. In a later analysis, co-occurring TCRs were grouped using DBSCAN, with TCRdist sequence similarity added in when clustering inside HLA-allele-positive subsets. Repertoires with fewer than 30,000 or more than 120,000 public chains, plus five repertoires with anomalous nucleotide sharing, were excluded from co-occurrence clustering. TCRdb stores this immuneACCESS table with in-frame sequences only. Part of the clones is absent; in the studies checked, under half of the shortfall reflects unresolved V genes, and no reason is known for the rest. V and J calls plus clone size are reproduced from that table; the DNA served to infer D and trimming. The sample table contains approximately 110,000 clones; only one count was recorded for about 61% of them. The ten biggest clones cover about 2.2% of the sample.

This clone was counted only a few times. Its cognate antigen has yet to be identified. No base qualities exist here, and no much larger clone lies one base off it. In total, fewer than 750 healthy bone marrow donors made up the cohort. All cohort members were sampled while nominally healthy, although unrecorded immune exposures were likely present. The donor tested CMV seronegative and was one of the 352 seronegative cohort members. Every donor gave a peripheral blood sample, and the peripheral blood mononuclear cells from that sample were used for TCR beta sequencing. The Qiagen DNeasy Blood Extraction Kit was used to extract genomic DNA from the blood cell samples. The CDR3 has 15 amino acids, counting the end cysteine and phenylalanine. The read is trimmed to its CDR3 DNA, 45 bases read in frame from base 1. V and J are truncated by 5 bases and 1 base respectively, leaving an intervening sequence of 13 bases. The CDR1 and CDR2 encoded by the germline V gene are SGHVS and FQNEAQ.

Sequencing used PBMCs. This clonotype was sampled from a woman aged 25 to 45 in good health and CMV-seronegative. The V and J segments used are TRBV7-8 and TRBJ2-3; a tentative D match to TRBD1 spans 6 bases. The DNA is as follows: TGTGCCAGCAGCCTCAGGGGCGGCCGCACAGATACGCAGTATTTT. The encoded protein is CASSLRGGRTDTQYF.